Listed here is a single T cell receptor beta chain. Its specificity is not known. This sample stems from a study of PD-1 blockade in classical Hodgkin lymphoma. All the patients suffered relapse after autologous stem cell transplantation, and brentuximab vedotin exposure differed. The CDR3 consists of 15 residues. V lost 0 bases to trimming and J lost 1 base, with 9 bases between them. The V gene's germline CDR1 is SGHRS and CDR2 YFSETQ. This table comes from immunoSEQ multiplex PCR, and its TCRdb copy is limited to in-frame clones, with some not included. The sample yields 70,000 to 80,000 clones, more than 85% seen once. Study-level findings and limits: Factors driving the repertoire differences, possibly disease activity or prior therapy, remain undefined. At C4D1, TCR diversity had climbed significantly for CD4+ cells, though not for CD8+ cells. At baseline, newly diagnosed patients reportedly showed less TCR diversity than healthy donors. For complete responders, baseline diversity was comparable to that of newly diagnosed patients.

The clonotype comes from a human donor with classical Hodgkin lymphoma. Sequencing used peripheral blood mononuclear cells (PBMCs), obtained at baseline. The rearrangement joins TRBV5-1 to TRBJ2-3; D is perhaps TRBD2 (5 bases). CDR3 sequence reads: CASSLAGSRTDTQYF. The DNA for the CDR3 is TGCGCCAGCAGCTTGGCGGGGTCCCGCACAGATACGCAGTATTTT.